The T cell receptor (beta chain) under discussion was sequenced for a study of response to subunit inactivated influenza vaccine. Broader study findings: Authors suggested few new T cells are recruited by each seasonal influenza vaccination.

In this sample, this clonotype turned up a few times. No antigen is known for it. TCRdb used MiXCR to reprocess the RT-PCR reads, holding one entry per CDR3 protein. This table has about half a million distinct CDR3 sequences, approximately 11% appearing once. Germline CDR1 is SEHNR and CDR2 is FQNEAQ (reference sequence). The CDR3 contains 15 residues. V lost 4 bases, J lost 4 bases, and 6 bases stayed unmatched. The V gene is TRBV7-9, the J gene TRBJ2-1; 8 bases are shared with TRBD1. The input for sequencing was PBMCs from blood, taken 45 days after vaccination. This sequence was found in a man aged 45-60 years who received an inactivated influenza vaccine. CDR3 sequence: CASSWGTGTYNEQFF. CDR3 DNA sequence: TGTGCCAGCAGCTGGGGGACAGGTACTTACAATGAGCAGTTCTTC.